This record looks at one T cell receptor (beta chain) sequence and its context. Its antigen remains undetermined. No quality values exist for individual bases; no much larger clone is one base distant. The cohort was made up of roughly 670 healthy bone marrow donors. At the time of sampling, all cohort members were nominally healthy, though unrecorded immune exposures were likely present. The donor tested CMV seronegative, placing the donor among the roughly 400 seronegative members of the cohort. Each donor provided a peripheral blood sample, and peripheral blood mononuclear cells were used for TCR beta sequencing. The Qiagen DNeasy Blood Extraction Kit was used to extract genomic DNA from the blood cell samples. V loses 4 bases, J loses 4 bases, and the germline ends lie 13 bases apart. The germline V gene sets CDR1 to SGHAT and CDR2 to FQNNGV. The cysteine opens and the phenylalanine closes a CDR3 of 14 amino acids. The read is trimmed to its CDR3 DNA, 42 bases read in frame from base 1.

This record comes from a study of cytomegalovirus exposure and HLA in healthy donors (dated by TCRdb to about 2017). About the investigation overall: An earlier analysis of several hundred of the donors reported approximately 300 Gb of sequence data and more than 90 million unique TCR beta sequences from 150 million to 200 million T cells. Typing coverage varied by locus: roughly 629-630 donors for A, B, C, DRB1 and DQB1; approximately 500 for DQA1; around 570 for DPA1; approximately 450 for DPB1. Genome-wide SNP genotypes for about 55% of the roughly 670 donors were used in a later genetic analysis, which treated that subset as a discovery cohort. Rather than using new phenotypic data, the later analysis identified candidate immune exposures from TCR beta sequences and from how often those sequences occurred across donors. The study used immunosequencing to profile the T cell repertoires of approximately 640 subjects and linked those repertoires to cytomegalovirus serostatus. An early release covering roughly 640 HLA-typed donors comprised approximately 290 gigabases of sequencing data and 85 million or so unique TCR sequences. Every discovery cohort repertoire had been produced on one sequencing platform. Both class I and class II loci were covered by HLA typing, at four-digit resolution. An earlier analysis of 500 to 750 of the donors applied high-throughput TCR beta sequencing to assess whether each TCR beta V gene segment acted as functional or pseudogenic. Among some 400 genotyped donors of the cohort, an average of around 250,000 unique TCR beta nucleotide sequences was sequenced per donor, of which about 19% were non-productive. Of the 300 to 450 genotyped donors, approximately 82% fell in the genetic ancestry cluster associated with self-reported Caucasian donors. To predict cytomegalovirus infection status, the study brought together high-throughput TCR immunosequencing, statistical association of individual TCRs with disease status, and machine learning. Donor age, sex, ethnicity and CMV serostatus were compiled alongside the repertoire data. A later analysis re-analyzed previously published TCR beta repertoires from 660 or so donors and added high-resolution HLA genotyping to study TCR occurrence patterns. The study was designed to test whether signatures of past pathogen exposure could be identified by cataloging public T cell receptors. A separate validation cohort of some 130 different subjects was used in addition to the roughly 670-subject first cohort. A handful of DR-DQ haplotypes were handled as single units for association and clustering because linkage in the cohort was strong. The investigation overall reported the following: A later analysis reported that several top co-occurrence clusters appeared linked to parvovirus B19, influenza, CMV and Epstein-Barr virus. CMV serostatus was the only immune exposure information available for the cohort. A further reported finding was that TCR beta sequences accurately predicted the HLA-A and HLA-B alleles for most subjects in the first cohort. In vitro tests confirmed that a few of the cytomegalovirus-associated TCR beta chains recognize cytomegalovirus antigens. A later analysis associated roughly 17,000 TCR beta sequences with specific HLA alleles at a false discovery rate of 0.05. A later analysis found that most CMV-associated TCR beta chains appeared HLA-restricted, with HLA associations seemingly driven largely by CMV exposure. In a later analysis, HLA-associated TCR beta chains showed more clonal expansion and lower generation probabilities than non-associated chains that were equally common. HLA typing was unavailable for some donors at each locus, so association tests used only the typed subset. The classifier was reported to diagnose cytomegalovirus status with high specificity and sensitivity in both the original cohort and the validation cohort. The sequencing pipeline was judged likely to have produced a cluster of highly shared sequence variants as a technical artifact. The cohort was sequenced for TCR beta chains only, and without alpha or paired-chain data the features that could be detected were limited. Some IMGT-functional V segments, including TRBV6-2 and TRBV6-3, could not be told apart with the 87-base-pair reads, so those segments were excluded. According to a later analysis, TCR association rates differed among HLA loci, with DRB1 alleles showing the most associated TCRs and HLA-C alleles showing the fewest. In a later genetic analysis, fewer N-insertions in productive TCRs were reported among donors in an Asian-associated ancestry cluster than the 666-donor mean. Linkage disequilibrium might explain the correlated functional status among segregating V segments, but an unknown experimental factor could not be ruled out. In an earlier analysis of about 600 of the donors, most TCR beta V segments appeared in productive rearrangements about 87% or about 30% of the time, broadly matching IMGT annotations. Across donors, most TCR sequences were observed very rarely, whereas some public TCRs were present in many individuals. The study gave a list of some 150 TCR beta chains associated with cytomegalovirus. It was suggested by the authors that the approach could potentially be generalized to other disease states and immunological phenotypes. Because counts were too low, fewer than 20 rarely observed V segments, including chromosome 9 orphons, were excluded from the earlier analysis of several hundred of the donors. Strong co-occurrence of HLA alleles, especially DR and DQ, made assigning TCR associations to individual alleles difficult. In a later genetic analysis, a missense DCLRE1C variant was associated with V-gene and J-gene trimming of TCR beta chains, and the association was replicated in an independent cohort. Roughly uniform sequencing depth across donors was assumed in presence/absence analyses, although this assumption may not hold.

Library preparation used the immunoSEQ multiplex PCR assay. The multiplex PCR relied on a mix of 60 forward primers for TCR Vbeta segments and 13 reverse primers for TCR Jbeta segments. Amplification of the CDR3 region of rearranged TCR beta genes was performed with a multiplex PCR assay on genomic DNA. On the Illumina HiSeq System, the amplified TCR beta libraries were sequenced as 87-base-pair reads. On the study's bioinformatics: Across the 500 to 700 repertoires, a later analysis counted tens of millions of unique TCR beta chains, roughly 11 million of which were shared by at least two donors. Raw reads were error-corrected and collapsed into unique sequences by a nearest-neighbor algorithm in which closely related sequences were merged to remove PCR and sequencing errors. To assign V, D and J gene segments, CDR3 sequences were aligned to IMGT reference sequences. For a sequence to be retained, at least a six-nucleotide match to both a V gene segment and a J gene segment was required. A rearrangement was called productive if the CDR3 had no stop codons and remained in frame with V and J, and every other rearrangement was called non-productive. CDR3 was defined according to IMGT convention as the region running from the second conserved V-encoded cysteine to the conserved J-encoded phenylalanine. The earlier analysis of about 560 of the donors excluded any sequence lacking an unambiguous match to a single V gene segment. An earlier analysis of fewer than 750 of the donors called V segments functional above 56.7% productive rearrangements and segregating when the between-donor standard deviation exceeded 5%. A statistical classification framework was built for diagnosing cytomegalovirus status from the catalog of TCR beta chain sequences. A later analysis assigned V and J genes by comparing TCR nucleotide sequences with IMGT/GENE-DB human TR gene sequences. A later analysis assigned CDR3 sequences and most-parsimonious VDJ recombination scenarios with the TCRdist pipeline. In a later analysis, each TCR beta chain was defined by its CDR3 amino acid sequence together with its V-gene family, and reads without a unique V-gene family were excluded. A later analysis removed 550 to 700 highly shared, low-generation-probability nucleotide sequences to deal with suspected cross-contamination and a sequencing artifact. In a later analysis, a clonal expansion index for each public chain was calculated from normalized within-repertoire ranks of inferred template counts. In a later analysis, generation probabilities were computed using a VDJ recombination model fitted to out-of-frame rearrangements, and the results were checked against IGoR. In a later analysis, TCR-TCR, TCR-HLA and TCR-CMV co-occurrence was scored with hypergeometric tests, and a repertoire-size bias correction was applied to TCR pairs. False discovery rates were estimated in a later analysis by permuting HLA or CMV assignments 20 times. In a later analysis, co-occurring TCRs were grouped using DBSCAN, with TCRdist sequence similarity added in when clustering inside HLA-allele-positive subsets. For co-occurrence clustering, repertoires with fewer than 30,000 or more than 120,000 public chains were excluded, along with roughly 5 repertoires with anomalous nucleotide sharing. The clones in this table, taken by TCRdb from immuneACCESS, are in-frame only. Not every clone is retained; where verified, under half of the shortfall comes from an unresolved V gene, and the cause of the rest is unknown. For V, J and clone size, that table is used; D and trimming come from the DNA. This sample holds some 150,000 clones; about 87% were observed only once. The ten largest clones take up 5.2% of the sample.

The sequencing input was PBMCs. Here the chain combines TRBV11-2 and TRBJ1-2; a weak D assignment points to TRBD1 (6 bases agree). The sequence was obtained from a woman aged 30 to 39 in good health and CMV-seronegative. CDR3 region: CASSSGRGTYGYTF. The sequence in DNA is TGTGCCAGCAGCTCAGGGAGGGGGACCTATGGCTACACCTTC. Beyond the CDR3, the reference TRBV11-2 and TRBJ1-2 genes provide the residues; the full variable domain reads: EAGVAQSPRYKIIEKRQSVAFWCNPISGHATLYWYQQILGQGPKLLIQFQNNGVVDDSQLPKDRFSAERLKGVDSTLKIQPAKLEDSAVYLCASSSGRGTYGYTFGSGTRLTVV.